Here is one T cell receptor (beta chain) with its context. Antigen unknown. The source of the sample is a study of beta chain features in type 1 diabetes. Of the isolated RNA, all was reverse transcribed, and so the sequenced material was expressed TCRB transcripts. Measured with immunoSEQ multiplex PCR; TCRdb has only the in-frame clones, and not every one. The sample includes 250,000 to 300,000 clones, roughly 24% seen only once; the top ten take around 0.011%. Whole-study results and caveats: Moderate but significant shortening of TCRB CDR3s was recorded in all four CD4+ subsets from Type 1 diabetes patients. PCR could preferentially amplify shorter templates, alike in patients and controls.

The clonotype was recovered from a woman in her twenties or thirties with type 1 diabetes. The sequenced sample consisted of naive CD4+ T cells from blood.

This CDR3 is CASSSTGGNQPQHF. The CDR3 coding sequence is TGTGCCAGCAGCTCCACGGGGGGGAATCAGCCCCAGCATTTT. The chain has TRBV11-2 and TRBJ1-5, with D tentatively TRBD1 (5 bases). CDR1 and CDR2 (germline): SGHAT, FQNNGV. The CDR3 loop spans 14 amino acids. Trimming cost V 4 bases and J 4 bases, with 11 bases left between them.